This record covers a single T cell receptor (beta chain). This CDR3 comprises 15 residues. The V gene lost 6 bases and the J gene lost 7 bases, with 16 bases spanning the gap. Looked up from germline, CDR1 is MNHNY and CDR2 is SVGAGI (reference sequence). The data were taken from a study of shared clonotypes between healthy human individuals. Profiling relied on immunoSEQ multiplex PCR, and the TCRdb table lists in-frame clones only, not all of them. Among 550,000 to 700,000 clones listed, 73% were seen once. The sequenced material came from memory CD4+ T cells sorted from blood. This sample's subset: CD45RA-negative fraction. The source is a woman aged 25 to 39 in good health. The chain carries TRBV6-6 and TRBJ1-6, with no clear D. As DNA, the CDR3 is TGTGCCAGCAGCCGACCCGCGCCGGGGAATTCACCCCTCCACTTT. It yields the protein CASSRPAPGNSPLHF.